This TCR beta chain was obtained from a study of blood T cell repertoires in COVID-19. Residents of 24 US areas, aged roughly 18 to 89 years, made up the participants. Cohorts were assigned according to the clinical history that participants reported. Profiled with immunoSEQ multiplex PCR; TCRdb holds only in-frame clones, not every one. The profile shows roughly 250,000 clones, approximately 89% of them singletons. This CDR3 region has 14 residues. The V gene end was trimmed by 4 bases and the J gene end by 2 bases; junction bases not matched to a gene: 2. CDR1 is SGHRS and CDR2 is YFSETQ in the germline V gene.

This clonotype was obtained from a woman aged 40-49 years with acute COVID-19. Sequencing input: PBMCs or T cells enriched from blood (not recorded which). The rearrangement uses TRBV5-1 and TRBJ1-4; 7 positions match TRBD1. The CDR3 bases are TGCGCCAGCAGCGGGACAGTGACTAATGAAAAACTGTTTTTT. It specifies CASSGTVTNEKLFF.